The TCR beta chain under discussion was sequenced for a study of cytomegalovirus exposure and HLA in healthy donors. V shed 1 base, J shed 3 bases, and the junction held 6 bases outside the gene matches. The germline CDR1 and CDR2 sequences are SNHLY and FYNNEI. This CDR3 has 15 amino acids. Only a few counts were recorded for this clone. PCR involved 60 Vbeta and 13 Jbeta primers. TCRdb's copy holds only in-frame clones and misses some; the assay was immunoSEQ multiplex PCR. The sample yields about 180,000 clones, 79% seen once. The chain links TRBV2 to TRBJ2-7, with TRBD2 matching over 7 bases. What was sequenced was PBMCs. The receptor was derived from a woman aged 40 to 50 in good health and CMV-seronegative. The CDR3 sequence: CASSEGGGRSYEQYF. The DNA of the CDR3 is TGTGCCAGCAGTGAAGGGGGGGGAAGAAGCTACGAGCAGTACTTC.